This TCR beta chain is from a study of blood T cell repertoires in COVID-19. At the level of the study: Acute and convalescent COVID-19 samples came from the United States, Italy and Spain. In each case, the material was cDNA or gDNA derived from T cells, B-cell-depleted T cells, or PBMCs.

In the original workflow: How many nucleated cells were present was estimated from reference gene primer amplification. Sequencing used immunoSEQ multiplex PCR; TCRdb keeps in-frame clones, though not all of them. The D gene and trimming were derived from the DNA, and the V and J assignments and clone size from that table. The sample lists fewer than 200,000 clones, roughly four fifths seen once, with under 13% in the top ten. Trimming shortened V by 9 bases and J by 4 bases, and 10 bases separated the two germline ends. Germline V lookup: CDR1 LNHNV, CDR2 YYDKDF (reference sequence). This CDR3 contains 12 residues.

Sequencing input: peripheral blood. This rearrangement joins TRBV15 to TRBJ1-5, with D uncertain. The clonotype originates from a man aged 70-80 years with active or convalescent COVID-19. The CDR3 protein is CATSKPNQPQHF. CDR3 nucleotide sequence: TGTGCCACTTCCAAGCCTAATCAGCCCCAGCATTTT.